The 21 T cell receptor beta chains below come from one sample, sequenced in a study of regulatory T cells in long-lasting Graves disease. Construction of TCR beta libraries relied on iRepertoire HTBI primers and on Arm-PCR targeting CDR3 regions. TCRdb processed the multiplex PCR reads anew with MiXCR; each CDR3 protein has one entry. The table includes approximately 690,000 distinct CDR3 sequences, about 30% detected once. The time point is: persistent/refractory GD, antithyroid drugs over 5 years with positive TRAb. The TCR library was made from RNA extracted from PBMCs. The material sequenced was peripheral blood mononuclear cells (PBMCs), taken when the disease was refractory, from a patient treated with antithyroid drugs. These receptors all come from a female donor with Graves disease.

This clonotype was seen repeatedly, ten times or more. The chain has TRBV2 and TRBJ2-5; a weak D match, TRBD2 (6 bases). The CDR3 contains 13 residues. The germline CDR1 and CDR2 sequences are SNHLY and FYNNEI. V lost 4 bases and J 1 base, leaving 7 bases between the germline ends. The CDR3 sequence is CASSAGGQETQYF. The CDR3 DNA reads TGTGCCAGCAGTGCCGGGGGCCAAGAGACCCAGTACTTC.

This clonotype was seen a few times. CDR3 sequence: CSASTEETQYF. The CDR3 DNA sequence: TGCAGTGCTAGTACGGAAGAGACCCAGTACTTC. V gene TRBV20-1 combines with J gene TRBJ2-5; D uncertain. CDR3 size: 11 residues. Trimming stripped 3 bases from V and 3 bases from J, with 5 bases between. Germline loops: CDR1 DFQATT, CDR2 SNEGSKA (reference sequence).

This clonotype was counted a few times. The chain combines TRBV29-1 with TRBJ1-4, with D possibly TRBD1 on 5 matching bases. Germline V lookup: CDR1 SQVTM, CDR2 ANQGSEA. There are 11 residues in the CDR3. Trimming stripped 4 bases from V and 10 bases from J, with 10 bases between. DNA of the CDR3: TGCAGCGTTGGGGTTGGGGGAAAACTGTTTTTT. This encodes CSVGVGGKLFF.

The chain uses TRBV5-6 and TRBJ1-4; D remains unclear. The CDR3 has 15 residues. The germline V gene encodes CDR1 SGHDT and CDR2 YYEEEE. V gave up 1 base and J gave up 4 bases, with 11 bases separating them. This CDR3 is CASSLIGSGNEKLFF. In nucleotides, the CDR3 is TGTGCCAGCAGCTTGATCGGCAGTGGTAATGAAAAACTGTTTTTT.

V gene TRBV10-3 combines with J gene TRBJ1-2; possible D gene TRBD1, 5 bases. This CDR3 has 14 amino acids. Germline values: CDR1 ENHRY, CDR2 SYGVKD. Trimming removed 4 bases from V and 6 bases from J, with 15 bases in between. CDR3 region: CAISVREGKDGYTF. The CDR3 DNA sequence: TGTGCCATCAGTGTTCGAGAGGGGAAGGATGGCTACACCTTC.

This clonotype was picked up a small number of times. The rearrangement joins TRBV10-3 to TRBJ2-7; D remains unclear. Trimming stripped 2 bases from V and 4 bases from J, with 9 bases between. The CDR3 consists of 13 residues. From germline, CDR1 is ENHRY and CDR2 SYGVKD. CDR3 residues: CAISEGLGYEQYF. The DNA for the CDR3 is TGTGCCATCAGTGAGGGCCTGGGGTACGAGCAGTACTTC.

This clonotype has a count of ten or more. The chain has TRBV12-3 or TRBV12-4 and TRBJ2-2; 8 positions agree with TRBD1. Trimming cost V 6 bases and J 6 bases; bases outside gene matches: 12. This CDR3 is built from 16 residues. CDR3 DNA sequence: TGTGCCAGCAGGCCGGCCCGGACAGGGAGTGCCGGGGAGCTGTTTTTT. Residues: CASRPARTGSAGELFF.

The rearrangement joins TRBV6-1 to TRBJ2-7; D may be TRBD2 (6 bases). Germline V CDR1 and CDR2: MNHNS, SASEGT. Trimming cost V 7 bases and J 4 bases, with 17 bases left between them. The CDR3 loop spans 14 amino acids. The CDR3 nucleotides read TGTGCCAGCAACCCACCCGGGAGTAGGTACGAGCAGTACTTC. This sequence encodes CASNPPGSRYEQYF.

The gene calls are TRBV20-1 and TRBJ1-2; TRBD1 might be the D (6 bases). Germline CDR1 is DFQATT and CDR2 is SNEGSKA (reference sequence). The CDR3 loop spans 14 amino acids. The germline V and J ends were trimmed by 7 bases and 0 bases, with 15 bases remaining between them. Here the CDR3 reads CSVDSRGTNYGYTF. The CDR3 nucleotides read TGCAGTGTGGACAGCCGAGGGACTAACTATGGCTACACCTTC.

The CDR3 region has the DNA TGCAGCGTTCCGGACGGGAACGGAAATGAAAAACTGTTTTTT. This codes for CSVPDGNGNEKLFF. J is TRBJ1-4 and V is TRBV29-1, with D hard to call. Germline V gene lookup returns CDR1 SQVTM and CDR2 ANQGSEA. V was pared by 5 bases and J by 5 bases, with 15 bases between. The length of the CDR3 is 14 residues.

The chain combines TRBV29-1 with TRBJ1-1, with 10 positions matching TRBD1. This CDR3 comprises 14 residues. The ends lost 5 bases at V and 7 bases at J; junction bases unmatched: 10. In germline, CDR1 is SQVTM, CDR2 ANQGSEA. The CDR3 sequence is CSVYTRDRGHEAFF. In DNA, the CDR3 is TGCAGCGTTTATACTCGGGACAGGGGACATGAAGCTTTCTTT.

Worth noting for this clonotype: This is likely a read error, given that the CDR3 carries no conserved phenylalanine or tryptophan at its end. The V and J genes are TRBV20-1 and TRBJ2-7, with D possibly being TRBD2 (6 bases). This CDR3 is 13 amino acids long. The germline CDR1 and CDR2 sequences are DFQATT and SNEGSKA (reference sequence). Trimming left V 5 bases short and J 2 bases short, with 13 bases between. CDR3 region: CSAGTATPYEQYS. The CDR3 bases are TGCAGTGCTGGGACTGCAACCCCCTACGAGCAGTACTCC.

The chain uses TRBV28 and TRBJ1-5, with TRBD1 matching 7 bases. CDR1 is MDHEN, CDR2 SYDVKM, per germline. This CDR3 has 15 amino acids. With V trimmed by 5 bases and J by 4 bases, 8 bases remained unmatched. This chain's CDR3 is CASSLSTGRNQPQHF. DNA for the CDR3: TGTGCCAGCAGTCTTTCGACAGGGCGGAATCAGCCCCAGCATTTT.

This clonotype appeared many times. V is TRBV6-1 and J is TRBJ1-2; D unclear. The CDR3 is 11 amino acids. CDR1 and CDR2 (germline): MNHNS, SASEGT. V was pared by 6 bases and J by 0 bases, with 2 bases between. CDR3 in DNA: TGTGCCAGCAGGCCTAACTATGGCTACACCTTC. It encodes CASRPNYGYTF.

The CDR3 sequence: CASSHGQVNSPLHF. CDR3 coding DNA: TGCGCCAGCAGCCATGGACAGGTTAATTCACCCCTCCACTTT. The chain is built from TRBV5-1 and TRBJ1-6; 7 bases line up with TRBD1. This CDR3 is built from 14 residues. Per the germline V gene, CDR1 is SGHRS and CDR2 is YFSETQ. With 4 bases clipped from V and 6 bases from J, the junction kept 4 bases outside the gene matches. Drawing the rest from reference TRBV5-1 and TRBJ1-6, the complete variable domain is KAGVTQTPRYLIKTRGQQVTLSCSPISGHRSVSWYQQTPGQGLQFLFEYFSETQRNKGNFPGRFSGRQFSNSRSEMNVSTLELGDSALYLCASSHGQVNSPLHFGNGTRLTVT.

The chain has TRBV14 and TRBJ1-4; D is possibly TRBD1 (6 bases). Per the germline V gene, CDR1 is SGHDN and CDR2 is FVKESK. This CDR3 contains 15 residues. The germline V and J ends were trimmed by 3 bases and 5 bases, with 13 bases remaining between them. The CDR3 sequence is CASSHHRGGNEKLFF. The DNA of the CDR3 is TGTGCCAGCAGCCATCACCGGGGGGGCAATGAAAAACTGTTTTTT.

The V gene is TRBV5-6, the J gene TRBJ1-1; D remains unclear. Germline V gives CDR1 SGHDT, CDR2 YYEEEE. This CDR3 spans 16 amino acids. The V and J ends lost 0 bases and 2 bases respectively, with 14 bases between them. CDR3 sequence reads: CASSLVNRGLNTEAFF. The DNA of the CDR3 is TGTGCCAGCAGCTTGGTTAACAGAGGCCTAAACACTGAAGCTTTCTTT.

The J gene is TRBJ1-2, the V gene TRBV29-1; 8 bases match TRBD1. This CDR3 region has 14 residues. With 1 base clipped from V and 8 bases from J, the junction kept 9 bases outside the gene matches. Germline loops: CDR1 SQVTM, CDR2 ANQGSEA. This CDR3 is CSVEGQGRRDGYTF. CDR3 nucleotides: TGCAGCGTTGAAGGACAGGGGCGGAGGGACGGCTACACCTTC.

This clonotype was seen only a few times. This sequence joins TRBV7-9 and TRBJ2-2; 7 positions agree with TRBD2. CDR1 is SEHNR and CDR2 is FQNEAQ in the germline V gene (reference sequence). CDR3 size: 17 residues. The V and J ends lost 2 bases and 6 bases, in that order; junction bases with no gene match: 12. In DNA, the CDR3 is TGTGCCAGCAGCTTATTAGGCGGGAGAGGACCGGCCGGGGAGCTGTTTTTT. As protein: CASSLLGGRGPAGELFF.

The chain couples TRBV10-3 to TRBJ1-2; 9 bases line up with TRBD1. CDR3 length: 18 amino acids. Trimming removed 2 bases from V and 7 bases from J; junction bases left unmatched: 17. Germline-derived CDR1 and CDR2 are ENHRY and SYGVKD. CDR3 DNA sequence: TGTGCCATCAGTGAGATTGGGGGACAGGGTTCCGCTAGCGGTGGCTACACCTTC. It encodes CAISEIGGQGSASGGYTF.

In its sample, this clonotype was seen a few times. The genes are TRBV9 and TRBJ1-2, with D uncertain. The CDR3 sequence is 14 residues long. Germline CDR1 reads SGDLS; CDR2 reads YYNGEE. V lost 4 bases, J lost 1 base, and 11 bases lay in between. The CDR3 DNA reads TGTGCCAGCAGCTCGTCTGCCGGTAACTATGGCTACACCTTC. Protein product: CASSSSAGNYGYTF.